This entry lists 15 T cell receptor beta chains sequenced from one sample in a study of brain T cells in children with intractable seizures (dated by TCRdb to 2020 to 2023). Receptor libraries were prepared by the immunoSEQ multiplex PCR assay. TCRdb carries this immuneACCESS record with in-frame sequences only. Its versions omit some clonotypes, under half of them owing to an unresolved V gene in the studies checked, with the rest unexplained. The sample table contains over 95,000 clones; only one count was recorded for around 94% of them. 3.5% to 4.5% of the sample is taken by the ten largest. According to the study, the label for this sample's time point signals: resected brain tissue, or blood drawn just prior to surgery. This specimen was peripheral blood, taken at surgery. These receptors were obtained from a boy under two years old with hemimegalencephaly and intractable seizures.

CDR3 sequence (DNA): TGTGCCAGCAGGGACAACACAGATACGCAGTATTTT. Encoded protein: CASRDNTDTQYF. The rearrangement uses TRBV2 and TRBJ2-3, with D tentatively TRBD1 (5 bases). CDR3 length: 12 residues. Trimming removed 6 bases at V and 2 bases at J, with 6 bases between. CDR1 SNHLY and CDR2 FYNNEI come from the germline V gene.

The V gene is TRBV19, the J gene TRBJ2-1; 12 bases are shared with TRBD1. The ends lost 4 bases at V and 4 bases at J; junction bases unmatched: 17. The CDR3 length is 20 residues. Germline V lookup: CDR1 LNHDA, CDR2 SQIVND (reference sequence). The CDR3 spells CASSTRDRGLGSGTYNEQFF. As DNA, the CDR3 is TGTGCCAGTAGTACCCGGGACAGGGGGCTCGGTAGCGGGACGTACAATGAGCAGTTCTTC.

This clone was detected a few times. The chain uses TRBV9 and TRBJ2-1, with D tentatively TRBD2 (6 bases). V lost 2 bases and J 8 bases, leaving 17 bases between the germline ends. Germline V gene lookup returns CDR1 SGDLS and CDR2 YYNGEE. The CDR3 has 15 amino acids. The CDR3: CASSVGSGGGDEQFF. The CDR3 DNA reads as TGTGCCAGCAGCGTGGGTAGCGGAGGAGGGGATGAGCAGTTCTTC.

This chain connects TRBV9 to TRBJ2-5; D uncertain. The CDR3 sequence is 12 residues long. V was cut by 4 bases and J by 5 bases, with 9 bases left in between. The germline V gene has CDR1 SGDLS and CDR2 YYNGEE. CDR3 region: CASSPARETQYF. The CDR3 nucleotides read TGTGCCAGCAGCCCCGCTCGGGAGACCCAGTACTTC.

The J gene is TRBJ2-2, the V gene TRBV7-9, with no clear D. Between the trimmed V and J ends, which lost 5 bases and 6 bases, there was a span of 7 bases. Germline V gene data show CDR1 as SEHNR and CDR2 as FQNEAQ (reference sequence). This CDR3 has 12 residues. The chain's CDR3 is CASSPPPGELFF. In nucleotides, the CDR3 is TGTGCCAGCAGCCCCCCTCCCGGGGAGCTGTTTTTT.

The chain carries TRBV28 and TRBJ2-5; 7 bases are shared with TRBD1. From germline, CDR1 is MDHEN and CDR2 SYDVKM. This CDR3 contains 17 residues. Unmatched junction bases numbered 10, after V lost 3 bases and J lost 0 bases. This chain's CDR3 is CASSFSRLGTDQETQYF. For the CDR3, the DNA is TGTGCCAGCAGTTTCTCCCGGTTGGGGACAGACCAAGAGACCCAGTACTTC.

The chain recombines TRBV27 with TRBJ2-7; unclear D gene. The ends were cut back, 0 bases at V and 4 bases at J, with 10 bases in the middle. The CDR3 runs 14 residues. CDR1 is MNHEY, CDR2 SMNVEV, per germline (reference sequence). CDR3 sequence reads: CASSLSRSGYEQYF. CDR3 nucleotide sequence: TGTGCCAGCAGTTTATCGAGGTCCGGGTACGAGCAGTACTTC.

The rearrangement uses TRBV6-6 and TRBJ2-1; D is undetermined. V was clipped by 10 bases and J by 2 bases, with 18 bases between them. CDR1 and CDR2 from the germline V gene are MNHNY and SVGAGI (reference sequence). This CDR3 is 15 amino acids long. For the CDR3, the DNA is TGTGCCACCGAAGCCCCACCTGGGACCTACAATGAGCAGTTCTTC. Its protein product is CATEAPPGTYNEQFF.

The rearrangement links TRBV7-2 to TRBJ1-6, with 9 bases aligning to TRBD1. Losses at the gene ends were 2 bases for V and 7 bases for J; bases not matched to a gene: 6. Germline CDR1 reads SGHTA; CDR2 reads FQGNSA. The CDR3 loop spans 16 amino acids. This CDR3 is CASSLPGTGQNSPLHF. CDR3 sequence (DNA): TGTGCCAGCAGCTTACCCGGGACAGGGCAAAATTCACCCCTCCACTTT.

The chain employs TRBV11-2 and TRBJ2-5; possibly TRBD2 for D (6 bases). Looked up from germline, CDR1 is SGHAT and CDR2 is FQNNGV. The CDR3 sequence is 13 residues long. With 1 base removed from V and 5 bases from J, the gap between germline ends came to 8 bases. The CDR3 here is CASSLVGRETQYF. CDR3 sequence (DNA): TGTGCCAGCAGCTTAGTAGGGAGGGAGACCCAGTACTTC.

The rearrangement links TRBV12-2 to TRBJ1-2. TRBV12-2 is marked as a pseudogene. CDR3 length equals 16 residues. The CDR3 region has the DNA TGTGCAAGTCGCCCCCGAAGTTCCCAGCGCCACTATGGCTACACCTTC. It codes for CASRPRSSQRHYGYTF.

The chain carries TRBV6-6 and TRBJ2-6; D may be TRBD1 (6 bases). Trimming took 5 bases from V and 0 from J, leaving 23 bases between them. This CDR3 contains 20 residues. Germline V gene sequence: CDR1 MNHNY, CDR2 SVGAGI (reference sequence). The CDR3 is CASSPLGRGPLLSGANVLTF. The CDR3 DNA follows: TGTGCCAGCAGTCCCTTAGGCAGGGGCCCTTTACTCTCTGGGGCCAACGTCCTGACTTTC.

The chain couples TRBV29-1 to TRBJ1-1; a weak D match, TRBD1 (6 bases). Germline V lookup: CDR1 SQVTM, CDR2 ANQGSEA. There are 13 residues in the CDR3. Trimming removed 5 bases at V and 0 bases at J, with 10 bases between. The CDR3: CSVSGTMNTEAFF. Here the CDR3 DNA reads TGCAGCGTTTCGGGGACAATGAACACTGAAGCTTTCTTT.

V is TRBV6-2 or TRBV6-3 and J is TRBJ2-1; possibly TRBD2 for D (6 bases). The CDR3 runs to 16 residues. The V gene lost 5 bases and the J gene lost 3 bases, with 17 bases spanning the gap. Germline V CDR1 and CDR2: MNHEY, SVGEGT. CDR3 amino acids: CASSEVAEALYNEQFF. CDR3 nucleotides: TGTGCCAGCAGTGAGGTAGCGGAGGCCCTCTACAATGAGCAGTTCTTC.

The rearrangement uses TRBV15 and TRBJ2-3, with TRBD1 as a possible D gene (5 bases). This CDR3 is 14 amino acids long. Germline V lookup: CDR1 LNHNV, CDR2 YYDKDF (reference sequence). V gave up 3 bases and J gave up 3 bases, with 10 bases separating them. The CDR3 protein is CATSSGHQTDTQYF. As DNA, the CDR3 is TGTGCCACCAGCAGTGGACACCAGACAGATACGCAGTATTTT.